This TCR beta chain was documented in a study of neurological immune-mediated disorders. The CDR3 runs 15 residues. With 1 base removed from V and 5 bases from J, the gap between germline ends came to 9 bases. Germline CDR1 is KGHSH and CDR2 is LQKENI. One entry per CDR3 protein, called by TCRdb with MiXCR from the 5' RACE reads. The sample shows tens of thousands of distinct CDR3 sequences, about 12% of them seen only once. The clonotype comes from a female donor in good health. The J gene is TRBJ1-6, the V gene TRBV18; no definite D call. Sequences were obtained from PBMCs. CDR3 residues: CASSPLRGNNSPLHF. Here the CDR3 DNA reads TGTGCCAGCTCACCACTGAGAGGCAATAATTCACCCCTCCACTTT.